The present TCR beta chain was sequenced within a study of radiotherapy plus CTLA-4 blockade in lung cancer. Patients with chemo-refractory metastatic non-small-cell lung cancer received focal radiation plus CTLA-4 blockade with ipilimumab. TCRdb's table, derived via immunoSEQ multiplex PCR, lists solely in-frame clones and lacks some. The profile shows more than 12,000 clones, approximately 70% of them singletons. V was pared by 10 bases and J by 5 bases, with 14 bases between. Germline-derived CDR1 and CDR2 are MDHEN and SYDVKM. The CDR3 length is 12 residues. Sequenced material: peripheral blood, taken from a patient treated with radiotherapy plus ipilimumab. The sequence was obtained from a human donor with non-small cell lung cancer whose response to radiotherapy plus ipilimumab could not be evaluated. The gene calls are TRBV28 and TRBJ1-2; D is uncertain. The DNA of the CDR3 is TGTGCCACCGATTCGAACCTATATGGCTACACCTTC. As protein: CATDSNLYGYTF.